This T cell receptor beta chain derives from a study of follicular helper T cells after annual influenza vaccination (TCRdb year 2017). In terms of the full investigation: After each seasonal influenza vaccination, blood was collected on days 0, 7 and 28. Some subjects were followed across successive annual vaccinations spanning the 2013-2014, 2014-2015 and 2015-2016 seasons to study recall of cTfh clones. One week after vaccination, a second recruited cohort of about a dozen subjects (Table S1) displayed a similar ICOS+CD38+ cTfh response. Multi-year samples were available for six subjects, with four spanning two vaccination seasons and two spanning three seasons. Samples from 2013-2014 were cryopreserved, whereas samples from about 2015 were processed immediately after collection. Broad study findings and their caveats: Because only roughly 10-20% of the analyzed cells gave productive TCRB sequences, there was no way to sample rare clonotypes. ICOS+CD38+ cTfh clonality correlated with the frequency of that population, and its change correlated with the change in circulating plasmablast frequency. Successive annual vaccinations recalled a recurrent oligoclonal ICOS+CD38+ cTfh response that contained tetramer and AIM influenza-specific clonotypes. In evaluating whether influenza clones were enriched, the possibility that the far larger non-cTfh compartments were undersampled could not be ruled out. Day 7 ICOS+CD38+ clones were most often found later in ICOS-CD38- cTfh, suggesting that subset may serve as a memory reservoir.

Receptor amplification or capture employed the immunoSEQ multiplex PCR assay. Adaptive Biotechnologies handled the TCRB amplification, library preparation, sequencing and preliminary bioinformatics at Survey level resolution. Turning to the authors' computational methods: In R, clonality was calculated as 1 minus the normalized Shannon entropy, and the Gini index was computed using the R package ineq. Overlap score was the summed counts of shared sequences divided by total counts of all sequences in both compared samples. Significance of shared clonotypes was assessed by Fisher's exact test, with a theoretical repertoire of 10^7 TCRB sequences assumed. In its TCRdb copy, this immuneACCESS table keeps in-frame sequences only and misses some clones. Where compared with another copy, unresolved V genes explain less than half of these, and the others have no known cause. For V, J and clone size, that table is used; D and trimming come from the DNA. This sample gives about 6,800 clones in total; around 84% of them show up just once. In total, the top ten clones hold around 0.6% of the sample.

In the paper's terms, the time point label means: 2015-2016 season, 7 days after influenza vaccination. Adults received seasonal inactivated influenza vaccine (Fluvarix), and TCRB sequencing tracked sorted blood CD4 subsets before and after vaccination. To be eligible, subjects had to live in the community and must not have received influenza vaccine in the previous 6 months. Exclusions included influenza vaccine contraindications, substance abuse, HIV/AIDS, active malignancy, immunomodulatory medication and active illness such as respiratory infection. At each time point, somewhere between 40 and 100 mL of blood was taken. Either Ficoll-Paque PLUS or SepMate separation was used to isolate PBMC. As a non-Tfh subset for comparison, CXCR5- memory CD4 T cells were sorted. Before DNA extraction, cell subsets were sorted from PBMC on a BD FACS Aria. On this clone: Which antigen it targets is not known. No base quality information exists; no much larger clone differs at one position.

The TCR was taken from an adult who received the influenza vaccine. The material was CXCR5- memory CD4+ T cells sorted from blood, obtained 7 days after influenza vaccination. In light of the paper, this sample's cell subset or site label describes: CXCR5- memory CD4 T cells.

The CDR3 protein sequence reads: CASSQEGGATFIGTQYF. The DNA reads TGCGCCAGCAGCCAAGAGGGGGGGGCCACATTTATCGGGACCCAGTACTTC. The receptor chain draws on TRBV4-1 and TRBJ2-5, with TRBD2 as a weak D call on 7 bases. As encoded in the germline V gene, CDR1 is MGHRA while CDR2 is YSYEKL. The germline ends are 21 bases apart after V is trimmed by 0 bases and J by 7 bases. The CDR3 covers 17 residues, taking in both the cysteine and the phenylalanine. Kept here is only the CDR3 DNA, which spans 51 bases and is read in frame from base 1.